These 26 T cell receptor beta chains were sequenced from one sample in a study of blood T cell repertoires in COVID-19. Generated by immunoSEQ multiplex PCR, the TCRdb table keeps only in-frame clones and is missing some. Here the sample spans approximately 500,000 clones, around nine tenths being singletons. The sequenced sample consisted of peripheral blood. The receptors shown here come from a woman between 50 and 59 years old with COVID-19, enrolled during active disease.

This rearrangement joins TRBV28 to TRBJ1-4; D gene unclear. Looked up from germline, CDR1 is MDHEN and CDR2 is SYDVKM. This CDR3 region has 13 residues. V lost 4 bases and J lost 4, with 7 bases in between. CDR3 region: CASSSVYNEKLFF. In DNA form, the CDR3 reads TGTGCCAGCAGTTCGGTCTATAATGAAAAACTGTTTTTT.

This sequence joins TRBV25-1 and TRBJ2-3; 15 bases match TRBD2. Trimming removed 5 bases from V and 4 bases from J; junction bases left unmatched: 7. Germline-derived CDR1 and CDR2 are MGHDK and SYGVNS. The CDR3 runs to 17 residues. The CDR3 DNA reads as TGTGCCAGCAGTCTTGGACTAGCGGGGGGGTTGGCAGATACGCAGTATTTT. Residues: CASSLGLAGGLADTQYF.

The chain links TRBV20-1 to TRBJ1-1; D gene uncertain. The germline V gene has CDR1 DFQATT and CDR2 SNEGSKA (reference sequence). The CDR3 is made up of 13 amino acids. V lost 3 bases and J 0 bases, leaving 8 bases between the germline ends. CDR3 sequence: CSASASVNTEAFF. CDR3 DNA: TGCAGTGCTAGTGCCTCTGTGAACACTGAAGCTTTCTTT.

The chain combines TRBV19 with TRBJ2-7; tentative D call: TRBD1 (6 bases). The CDR3 consists of 15 residues. Germline V gene sequence: CDR1 LNHDA, CDR2 SQIVND (reference sequence). Between the trimmed V and J ends, which lost 5 bases and 3 bases, there was a span of 17 bases. DNA for the CDR3: TGTGCCAGTAGTGGCATCAGGGGTCAGGGCTACGAGCAGTACTTC. Its protein product is CASSGIRGQGYEQYF.

The chain links TRBV15 to TRBJ2-7, with 8 bases aligning to TRBD1. CDR1 is LNHNV and CDR2 is YYDKDF in the germline V gene (reference sequence). The CDR3 runs to 17 residues. After removal of 0 bases from V and 2 bases from J, the junction contained 9 bases not matched to a gene. The chain's CDR3 is CATSRDRGTGATYEQYF. CDR3 nucleotides: TGTGCCACCAGCAGAGATCGAGGGACAGGAGCCACCTACGAGCAGTACTTC.

In this sample, this clone turned up once. The genes are TRBV7-2 and TRBJ2-7, with 7 nucleotides matching TRBD1. The V and J ends lost 8 bases and 0 bases, in that order; junction bases with no gene match: 4. The CDR3 extends over 13 amino acids. The germline gives CDR1 SGHTA, CDR2 FQGNSA. In DNA, the CDR3 is TGTGCCAGCGGGGGACAGAGCTCCTACGAGCAGTACTTC. Protein sequence: CASGGQSSYEQYF.

The chain employs TRBV15 and TRBJ2-2; no clear D. The V and J ends lost 1 base and 0 bases respectively, with 9 bases between them. CDR3 length equals 16 residues. The V gene's germline CDR1 is LNHNV and CDR2 YYDKDF (reference sequence). CDR3 in DNA: TGTGCCACCAGCAGAGTGCGTATGCCGAACACCGGGGAGCTGTTTTTT. Its protein product is CATSRVRMPNTGELFF.

This clone was counted a single time. This chain connects TRBV6-5 to TRBJ1-1, with 7 positions matching TRBD1. Germline loops: CDR1 MNHEY, CDR2 SVGAGI. After removal of 6 bases from V and 1 base from J, the junction contained 5 bases not matched to a gene. The CDR3 covers 14 residues. The CDR3 DNA reads TGTGCCAGCAGCCTACAGGGGTCGAACACTGAAGCTTTCTTT. The encoded protein is CASSLQGSNTEAFF.

The genes are TRBV2 and TRBJ2-3; possibly TRBD1 for D (5 bases). Between the trimmed V and J ends, which lost 2 bases and 0 bases, there was a span of 12 bases. The CDR3 contains 16 residues. CDR1 SNHLY and CDR2 FYNNEI come from the germline V gene. CDR3 region: CASSEYMTASTDTQYF. The CDR3 nucleotides are TGTGCCAGCAGTGAATATATGACAGCTAGCACAGATACGCAGTATTTT.

The chain joins TRBV9 to TRBJ1-5; 7 bases line up with TRBD1. The junction had 4 bases not matched to a gene; V was cut back by 0 bases and J by 4 bases. CDR1 is SGDLS, CDR2 YYNGEE, per germline. This CDR3 is 15 amino acids long. This chain's CDR3 is CASSVGTGLNQPQHF. CDR3 coding DNA: TGTGCCAGCAGCGTAGGGACAGGATTAAATCAGCCCCAGCATTTT.

CDR3 in amino acids: CATSDPDTLTDTQYF. CDR3 nucleotide sequence: TGTGCCACCAGTGACCCCGACACCCTCACAGATACGCAGTATTTT. This chain joins TRBV24-1 and TRBJ2-3; no reliable D call. This CDR3 region has 15 residues. Germline values: CDR1 KGHDR, CDR2 SFDVKD. The V end was cut by 4 bases, the J end by 2 bases, with 12 bases between.

V is TRBV28 and J is TRBJ2-5; weak D call: TRBD1 (6 bases). CDR1 is MDHEN and CDR2 is SYDVKM in the germline V gene. CDR3 size: 16 residues. V shed 0 bases and J shed 1 base, with 12 bases lying between them. The CDR3 DNA sequence: TGTGCCAGCAGTTTATGGCCGCTGACAGGCCAAGAGACCCAGTACTTC. Encoded protein: CASSLWPLTGQETQYF.

V gene TRBV30 combines with J gene TRBJ1-4, with 9 nucleotides matching TRBD1. The CDR3 spans 15 residues. Germline CDR1 is GTSNPN and CDR2 is SVGIG (reference sequence). With V trimmed by 2 bases and J by 7 bases, 8 bases remained unmatched. CDR3 DNA sequence: TGTGCCTGGAGTCCGGGACAGGGACGACTTGAAAAACTGTTTTTT. The encoded protein is CAWSPGQGRLEKLFF.

The chain joins TRBV18 to TRBJ2-1, with D possibly TRBD2 on 7 matching bases. There are 15 residues in the CDR3. The germline V gene encodes CDR1 KGHSH and CDR2 LQKENI. Trimming took off 2 bases at V and 5 bases at J, with 13 bases between the two ends. The CDR3 sequence: CASSPSGGANNEQFF. Written as DNA, the CDR3 is TGTGCCAGCTCACCAAGTGGGGGGGCAAACAATGAGCAGTTCTTC. Based on the CDR3 plus reference TRBV18 and TRBJ2-1, the full variable domain is NAGVMQNPRHLVRRRGQEARLRCSPMKGHSHVYWYRQLPEEGLKFMVYLQKENIIDESGMPKERFSAEFPKEGPSILRIQQVVRGDSAAYFCASSPSGGANNEQFFGPGTRLTVL.

The chain joins TRBV29-1 to TRBJ1-1, with TRBD1 as a possible D gene (6 bases). The CDR3 has 13 amino acids. Looked up from germline, CDR1 is SQVTM and CDR2 is ANQGSEA. The V end was cut by 3 bases, the J end by 1 base, with 9 bases between. The CDR3 DNA sequence: TGCAGCGTTGACAGGGGCGGGAACACTGAAGCTTTCTTT. Its protein is CSVDRGGNTEAFF.

V usage is TRBV3-1 (or the pseudogene TRBV3-2) and J usage is TRBJ2-2, with D possibly TRBD1 on 5 matching bases. CDR1 and CDR2 (germline): LGHDT, YNNKEL (reference sequence). Trimming removed 1 base at V and 7 bases at J, with 13 bases between. The CDR3 contains 15 residues. This chain's CDR3 is CASSQVVGVNGELFF. In DNA form, the CDR3 reads TGTGCCAGCAGCCAAGTGGTAGGGGTTAACGGGGAGCTGTTTTTT.

This clone came up a few times. The chain has TRBV19 and TRBJ1-2; the D is unclear. The V gene's germline CDR1 is LNHDA and CDR2 SQIVND (reference sequence). The CDR3 extends over 14 amino acids. V was pared by 3 bases and J by 8 bases, with 16 bases between. This chain's CDR3 is CASSIPSGYGGYTF. CDR3 in DNA: TGTGCCAGTAGTATTCCATCGGGGTATGGCGGCTACACCTTC.

CDR3 residues: CASSQIRKKIAFF. The CDR3 nucleotides are TGTGCCAGCAGCCAGATCCGCAAAAAAATCGCTTTCTTT. The chain employs TRBV11-2 and TRBJ1-1, with D unclear. The CDR3 has 13 amino acids. Germline assignment: CDR1 SGHAT and CDR2 FQNNGV. V lost 5 bases to trimming and J lost 11 bases, with 18 bases between them.

The V call is TRBV4-2, the J call TRBJ1-2, with 7 bases identical to TRBD1. CDR1 is LGHNA and CDR2 is YNFKEQ in the germline V gene. This CDR3 comprises 13 residues. V lost 6 bases and J lost 7; bases outside the gene matches: 8. The CDR3 is CASSTTGEVGYTF. The CDR3, as DNA: TGTGCCAGCAGTACCACAGGGGAGGTTGGCTACACCTTC.

This clone was seen only once. This chain links TRBV18 with TRBJ1-3; D gene unclear. Looked up from germline, CDR1 is KGHSH and CDR2 is LQKENI. V dropped 3 bases and J dropped 8 bases, with 11 bases sitting between them. This CDR3 is built from 13 residues. The CDR3, as DNA: TGTGCCAGCTCACCGGAGGGTGGTGACACCATATATTTT. Protein: CASSPEGGDTIYF.

The V and J genes are TRBV6-5 and TRBJ2-5; D is unclear. Per germline, CDR1 MNHEY and CDR2 SVGAGI. The CDR3 loop spans 12 amino acids. V lost 4 bases, J lost 5 bases, and 8 bases lay in between. CDR3 coding DNA: TGTGCCAGCAGTTCACGGTGGGAGACCCAGTACTTC. Translated, it gives CASSSRWETQYF.

The chain uses TRBV20-1 and TRBJ1-2, with a tentative D call TRBD1 (6 bases). CDR1 DFQATT and CDR2 SNEGSKA come from the germline V gene (reference sequence). The V end was cut by 4 bases, the J end by 5 bases, with 14 bases between. The CDR3 is made up of 13 amino acids. This CDR3 reads CSANDRDTYGYTF. The CDR3 coding sequence is TGCAGTGCTAATGATCGGGACACTTATGGCTACACCTTC.

CDR3 nucleotide sequence: TGTGCCTGGAGTCCTCAGGGAGGGCCCCAGCATTTT. The encoded protein is CAWSPQGGPQHF. V is TRBV30 and J is TRBJ1-5; TRBD1 is a possible D gene (5 bases). V lost 2 bases to trimming and J lost 9 bases, with 11 bases between them. CDR1 and CDR2 (germline): GTSNPN, SVGIG (reference sequence). CDR3 length equals 12 residues.

J is TRBJ2-7 and V is TRBV5-4; D gene uncertain. The CDR3 extends over 13 amino acids. CDR1 and CDR2 from the germline V gene are SGHNT and YYREEE (reference sequence). V lost 0 bases and J 3 bases, leaving 7 bases between the germline ends. CDR3: CASSLDFNYEQYF. As DNA, the CDR3 is TGTGCCAGCAGCTTGGACTTCAACTACGAGCAGTACTTC.

A remark on this clone: Other DNA sequences in the same sample also yield this CDR3. The chain couples TRBV24-1 to TRBJ2-2, with no clear D. The CDR3 spans 14 residues. From germline, CDR1 is KGHDR and CDR2 SFDVKD. V was clipped by 3 bases and J by 4 bases, with 8 bases between them. The DNA for the CDR3 is TGTGCCACCAGTGATCCGGGTTCCACCGGGGAGCTGTTTTTT. Translating it yields CATSDPGSTGELFF.

V usage is TRBV10-2 and J usage is TRBJ2-2, with D possibly matching TRBD1 (6 bases). V shed 6 bases and J shed 0 bases, with 8 bases lying between them. Looked up from germline, CDR1 is WSHSY and CDR2 is SAAADI. The CDR3 contains 14 residues. The CDR3 DNA sequence: TGCGCCAGCAGGGACAGCGCGAACACCGGGGAGCTGTTTTTT. Translation gives CASRDSANTGELFF.